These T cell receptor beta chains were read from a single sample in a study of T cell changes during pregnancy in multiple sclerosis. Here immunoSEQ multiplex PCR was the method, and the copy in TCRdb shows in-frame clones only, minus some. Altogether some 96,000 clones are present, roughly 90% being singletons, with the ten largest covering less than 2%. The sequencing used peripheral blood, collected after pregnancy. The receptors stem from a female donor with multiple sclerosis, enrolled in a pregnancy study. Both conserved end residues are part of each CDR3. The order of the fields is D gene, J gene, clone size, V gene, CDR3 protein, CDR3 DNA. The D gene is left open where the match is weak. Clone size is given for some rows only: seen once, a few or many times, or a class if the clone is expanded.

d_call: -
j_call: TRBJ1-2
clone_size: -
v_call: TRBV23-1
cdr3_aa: CASSQCPGAYGYTF
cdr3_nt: TGCGCCAGCAGTCAATGCCCTGGGGCCTATGGCTACACCTTC

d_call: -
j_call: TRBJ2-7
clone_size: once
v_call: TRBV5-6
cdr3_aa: CASSLEGSLYEQYF
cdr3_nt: TGTGCCAGCAGCTTGGAGGGGTCCCTCTACGAGCAGTACTTC

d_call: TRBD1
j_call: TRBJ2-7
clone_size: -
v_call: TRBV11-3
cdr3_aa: CASNGGGTGSYEQYF
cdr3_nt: TGTGCCAGCAACGGTGGCGGGACAGGGTCCTACGAGCAGTACTTC

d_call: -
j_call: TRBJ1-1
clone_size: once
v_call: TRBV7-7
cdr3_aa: CASSLWQNTEAFF
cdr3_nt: TGTGCCAGCAGCTTATGGCAGAACACTGAAGCTTTCTTT

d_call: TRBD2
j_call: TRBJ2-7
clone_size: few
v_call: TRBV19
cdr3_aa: CASSKQSGTSGSYEQYF
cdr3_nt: TGTGCCAGTAGTAAGCAATCCGGGACTAGCGGCTCCTACGAGCAGTACTTC

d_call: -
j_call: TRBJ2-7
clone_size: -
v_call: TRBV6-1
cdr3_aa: CASSGSNRAAFRSYEQYF
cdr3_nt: TGTGCCAGCAGTGGATCCAACAGGGCGGCTTTTCGTTCCTACGAGCAGTACTTC

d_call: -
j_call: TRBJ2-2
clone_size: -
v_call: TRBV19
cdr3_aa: CASSGRQESNTGELFF
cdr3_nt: TGTGCCAGTAGTGGAAGACAGGAATCCAACACCGGGGAGCTGTTTTTT

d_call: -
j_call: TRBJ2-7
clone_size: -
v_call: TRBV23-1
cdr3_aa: CASSQSADRGYEQYF
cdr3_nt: TGCGCCAGCAGTCAATCGGCGGACAGAGGCTACGAGCAGTACTTC

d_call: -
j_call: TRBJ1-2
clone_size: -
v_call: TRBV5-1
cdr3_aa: CASSFESNYGYTF
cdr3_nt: TGCGCCAGCAGCTTTGAGAGTAACTATGGCTACACCTTC

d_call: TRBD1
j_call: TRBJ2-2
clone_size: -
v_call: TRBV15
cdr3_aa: CATSSGTGDRTGELFF
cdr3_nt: TGTGCCACCAGCAGCGGGACAGGTGACCGTACCGGGGAGCTGTTTTTT

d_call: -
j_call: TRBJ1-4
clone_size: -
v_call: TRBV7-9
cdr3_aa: CASSPRQNEKLFF
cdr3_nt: TGTGCCAGCAGCCCACGACAGAATGAAAAACTGTTTTTT

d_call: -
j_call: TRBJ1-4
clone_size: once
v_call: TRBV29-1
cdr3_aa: CSVGWGQEKLFF
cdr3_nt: TGCAGCGTAGGGTGGGGGCAAGAAAAACTGTTTTTT

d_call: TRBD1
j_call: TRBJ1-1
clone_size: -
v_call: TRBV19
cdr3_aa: CASSIGDRSNTEAFF
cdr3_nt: TGTGCCAGTAGTATCGGGGACAGGTCTAACACTGAAGCTTTCTTT

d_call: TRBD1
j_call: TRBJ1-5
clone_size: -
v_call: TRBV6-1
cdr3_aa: CASIDRGRNQPQHF
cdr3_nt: TGTGCCAGCATTGACAGGGGACGCAATCAGCCCCAGCATTTT

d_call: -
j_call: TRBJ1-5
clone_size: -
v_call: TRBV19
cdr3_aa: CASSIDRVTEPQHF
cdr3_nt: TGTGCCAGTAGTATAGACAGGGTAACGGAGCCCCAGCATTTT

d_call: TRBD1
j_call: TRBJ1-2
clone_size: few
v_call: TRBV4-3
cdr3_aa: CASSQDGDRAEGYTF
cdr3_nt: TGCGCCAGCAGCCAAGATGGAGACAGGGCGGAAGGCTACACCTTC

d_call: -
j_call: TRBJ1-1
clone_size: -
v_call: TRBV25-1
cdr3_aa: CASNGGSRNTEAFF
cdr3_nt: TGTGCCAGCAATGGGGGGTCCCGGAACACTGAAGCTTTCTTT

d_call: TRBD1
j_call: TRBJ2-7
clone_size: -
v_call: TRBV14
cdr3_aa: CASSQDLGQGAWEQYF
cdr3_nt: TGTGCCAGCAGCCAAGACCTGGGACAGGGGGCGTGGGAGCAGTACTTC

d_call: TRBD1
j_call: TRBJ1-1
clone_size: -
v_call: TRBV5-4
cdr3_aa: CASRNGQETNTEAFF
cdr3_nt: TGTGCCAGCCGAAACGGACAGGAGACGAACACTGAAGCTTTCTTT

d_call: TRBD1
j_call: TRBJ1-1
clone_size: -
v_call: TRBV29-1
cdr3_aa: CSVQSGTGAEAFF
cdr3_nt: TGCAGCGTTCAATCCGGGACAGGGGCTGAAGCTTTCTTT

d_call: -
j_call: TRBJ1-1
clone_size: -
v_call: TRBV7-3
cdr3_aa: CASSSQGNTEAFF
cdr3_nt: TGTGCCAGCAGTTCCCAGGGGAACACTGAAGCTTTCTTT

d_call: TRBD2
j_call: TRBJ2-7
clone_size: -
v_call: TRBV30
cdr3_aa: CAWSLGLANVYEQYF
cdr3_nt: TGTGCCTGGAGTTTGGGACTAGCAAACGTCTACGAGCAGTACTTC

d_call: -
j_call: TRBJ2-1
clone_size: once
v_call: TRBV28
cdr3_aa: CASSLAGQVYNEQFF
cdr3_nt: TGTGCCAGCAGTTTGGCGGGCCAAGTCTACAATGAGCAGTTCTTC

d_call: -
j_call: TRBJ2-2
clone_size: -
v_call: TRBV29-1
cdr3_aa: CSVASGGNTGELFF
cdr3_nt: TGCAGCGTTGCAAGCGGAGGGAACACCGGGGAGCTGTTTTTT

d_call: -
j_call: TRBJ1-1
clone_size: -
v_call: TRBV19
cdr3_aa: CASKRTEAFF
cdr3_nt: TGTGCCAGTAAGAGAACTGAAGCTTTCTTT

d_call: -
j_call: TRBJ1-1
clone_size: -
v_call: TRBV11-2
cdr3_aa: CASSPYIEGNTEAFF
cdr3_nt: TGTGCCAGCAGCCCCTACATTGAGGGGAACACTGAAGCTTTCTTT

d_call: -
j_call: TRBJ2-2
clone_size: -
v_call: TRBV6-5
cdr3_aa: CASRETGSGTGELFF
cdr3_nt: TGTGCCAGCAGGGAAACAGGGTCAGGCACCGGGGAGCTGTTTTTT

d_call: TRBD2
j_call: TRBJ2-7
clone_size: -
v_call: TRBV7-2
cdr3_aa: CASSLGTSGRVYEQYF
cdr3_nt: TGTGCCAGCAGCTTAGGGACTAGCGGGAGAGTGTACGAGCAGTACTTC

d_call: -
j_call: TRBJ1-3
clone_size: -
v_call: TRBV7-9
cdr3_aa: CASSTLASISGNTIYF
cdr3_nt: TGTGCCAGCAGCACCTTAGCCTCCATCTCTGGAAACACCATATATTTT

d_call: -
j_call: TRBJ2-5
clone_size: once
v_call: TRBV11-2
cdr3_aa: CASRSIRRGETQYF
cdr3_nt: TGTGCCAGTAGATCTATTCGCAGGGGAGAGACCCAGTACTTC

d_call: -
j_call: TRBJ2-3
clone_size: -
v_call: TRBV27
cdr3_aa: CASRQGTDTQYF
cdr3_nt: TGTGCCAGCAGACAGGGAACAGATACGCAGTATTTT

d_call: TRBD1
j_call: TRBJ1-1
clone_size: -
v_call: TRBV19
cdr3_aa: CASSKRGQGGNTEAFF
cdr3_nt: TGTGCCAGTAGTAAACGGGGACAGGGGGGGAACACTGAAGCTTTCTTT

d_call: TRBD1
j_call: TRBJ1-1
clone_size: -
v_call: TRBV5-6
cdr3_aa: CASSADRGLWIAEAFF
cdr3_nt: TGTGCCAGCAGCGCGGACAGGGGGTTATGGATCGCTGAAGCTTTCTTT

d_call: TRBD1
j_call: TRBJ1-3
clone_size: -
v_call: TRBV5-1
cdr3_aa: CASSLGGGAGNTIYF
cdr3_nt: TGCGCCAGCAGCTTGGGAGGGGGCGCTGGAAACACCATATATTTT

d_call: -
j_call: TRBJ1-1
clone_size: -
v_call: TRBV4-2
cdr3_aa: CASSQVTDLNTEAFF
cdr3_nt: TGTGCCAGCAGCCAAGTGACAGACCTGAACACTGAAGCTTTCTTT

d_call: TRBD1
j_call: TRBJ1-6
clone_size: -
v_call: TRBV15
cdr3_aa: CATSPRDRGASPLHF
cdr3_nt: TGTGCCACCAGCCCCCGGGACAGGGGCGCTTCACCCCTCCACTTT

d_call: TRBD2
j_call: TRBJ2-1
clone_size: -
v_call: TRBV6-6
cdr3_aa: CASIRRASGNDEQFF
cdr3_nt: TGTGCCAGCATCCGGAGGGCTAGCGGGAACGATGAGCAGTTCTTC